This T cell receptor beta chain was profiled in a study of T cells after yellow fever vaccination. TCRdb re-analysed the 5' RACE reads in MiXCR, keeping a single row per CDR3 protein. The sample includes roughly 400,000 distinct CDR3 sequences, under 20% of them seen just once. This CDR3 contains 13 residues. Per germline, CDR1 LGHNA and CDR2 YNFKEQ. Trimming took 0 bases from V and 8 from J, leaving 5 bases between them. This chain uses TRBV4-2 with TRBJ1-6; D remains ambiguous. This sequence was found in a man aged 18 to 30 who received the YFV17D yellow fever vaccine. The material was PBMCs, obtained before the yellow fever booster vaccination. Here the CDR3 DNA reads TGTGCCAGCAGCCAAGACTCCGATTCACCCCTCCACTTT. Translation: CASSQDSDSPLHF.